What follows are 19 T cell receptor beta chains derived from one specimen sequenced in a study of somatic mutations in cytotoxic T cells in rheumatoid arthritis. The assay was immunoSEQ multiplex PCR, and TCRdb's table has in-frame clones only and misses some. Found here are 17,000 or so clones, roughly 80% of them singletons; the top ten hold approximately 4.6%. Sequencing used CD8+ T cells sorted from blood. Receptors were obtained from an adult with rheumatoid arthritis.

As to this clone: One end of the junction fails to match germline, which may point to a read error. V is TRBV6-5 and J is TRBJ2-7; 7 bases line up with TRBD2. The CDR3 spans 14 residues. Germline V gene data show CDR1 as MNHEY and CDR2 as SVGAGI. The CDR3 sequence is CACSLGLGDYEQYF. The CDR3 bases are TGTGCCTGCAGCCTTGGACTAGGGGACTACGAGCAGTACTTC.

DNA of the CDR3: TGTGCCAGCAGTAGGTCTTTGCAGGATGAGCAGTTCTTC. Amino acids: CASSRSLQDEQFF. This chain uses TRBV27 with TRBJ2-1; D uncertain. V lost 5 bases and J lost 8, with 13 bases in between. This CDR3 spans 13 amino acids. Germline CDR1 is MNHEY and CDR2 is SMNVEV (reference sequence).

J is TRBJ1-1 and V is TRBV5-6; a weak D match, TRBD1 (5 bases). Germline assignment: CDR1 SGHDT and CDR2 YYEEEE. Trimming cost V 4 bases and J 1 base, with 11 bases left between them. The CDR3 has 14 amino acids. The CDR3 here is CASSPGPTNTEAFF. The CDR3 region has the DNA TGTGCCAGCAGCCCGGGACCGACGAACACTGAAGCTTTCTTT.

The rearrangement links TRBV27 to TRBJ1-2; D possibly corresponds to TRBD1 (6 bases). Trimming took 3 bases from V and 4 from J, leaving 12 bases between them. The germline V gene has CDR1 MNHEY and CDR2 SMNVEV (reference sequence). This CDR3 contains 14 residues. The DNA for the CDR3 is TGTGCCAGCAGTTTTGGAGGAGGGGGCTATGGCTACACCTTC. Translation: CASSFGGGGYGYTF.

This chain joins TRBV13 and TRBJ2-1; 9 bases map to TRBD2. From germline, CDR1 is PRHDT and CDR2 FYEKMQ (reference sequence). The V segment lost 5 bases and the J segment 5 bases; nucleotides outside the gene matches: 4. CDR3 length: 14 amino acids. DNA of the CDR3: TGTGCCAGCAGCAGTAGCGGGGGTCACAATGAGCAGTTCTTC. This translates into CASSSSGGHNEQFF.

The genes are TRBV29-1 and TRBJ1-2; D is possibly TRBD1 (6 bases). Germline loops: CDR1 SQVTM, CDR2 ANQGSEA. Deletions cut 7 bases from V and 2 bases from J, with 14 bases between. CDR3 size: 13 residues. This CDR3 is CSAGNRENYGYTF. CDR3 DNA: TGCAGCGCCGGGAACAGGGAGAACTATGGCTACACCTTC. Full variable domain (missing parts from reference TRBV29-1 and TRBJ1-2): SAVISQKPSRDICQRGTSLTIQCQVDSQVTMMFWYRQQPGQSLTLIATANQGSEATYESGFVIDKFPISRPNLTFSTLTVSNMSPEDSSIYLCSAGNRENYGYTFGSGTRLTVV.

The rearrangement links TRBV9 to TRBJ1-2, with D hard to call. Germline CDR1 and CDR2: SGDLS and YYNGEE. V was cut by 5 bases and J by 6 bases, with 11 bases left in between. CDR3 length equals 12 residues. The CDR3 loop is CASRKSWDGYTF. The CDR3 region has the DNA TGTGCCAGCAGAAAATCTTGGGATGGCTACACCTTC.

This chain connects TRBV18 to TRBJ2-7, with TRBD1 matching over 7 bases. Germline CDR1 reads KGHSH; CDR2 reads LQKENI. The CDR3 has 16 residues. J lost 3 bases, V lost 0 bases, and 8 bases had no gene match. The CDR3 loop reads CASSPPFGDSNYEQYF. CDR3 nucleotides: TGTGCCAGCTCACCACCTTTCGGGGACAGCAACTACGAGCAGTACTTC.

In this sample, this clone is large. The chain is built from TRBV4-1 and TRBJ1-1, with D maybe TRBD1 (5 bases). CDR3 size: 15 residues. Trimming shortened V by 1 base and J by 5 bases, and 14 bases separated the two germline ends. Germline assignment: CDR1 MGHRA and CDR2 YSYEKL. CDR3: CASSQAQGMGTEAFF. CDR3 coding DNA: TGCGCCAGCAGCCAAGCTCAGGGAATGGGGACTGAAGCTTTCTTT.

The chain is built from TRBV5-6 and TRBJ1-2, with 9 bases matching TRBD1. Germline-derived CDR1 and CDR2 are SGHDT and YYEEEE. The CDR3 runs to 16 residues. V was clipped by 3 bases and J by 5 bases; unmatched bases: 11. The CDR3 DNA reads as TGTGCCAGCAGCTACTTTCAGGACAGGGGCGAATATGGCTACACCTTC. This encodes CASSYFQDRGEYGYTF.

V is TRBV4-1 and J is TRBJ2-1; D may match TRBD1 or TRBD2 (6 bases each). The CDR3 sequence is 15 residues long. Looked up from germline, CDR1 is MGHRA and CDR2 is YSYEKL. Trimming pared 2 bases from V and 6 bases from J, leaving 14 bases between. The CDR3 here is CASSQIQGGGNEQFF. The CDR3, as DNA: TGCGCCAGCAGCCAAATACAGGGAGGCGGCAATGAGCAGTTCTTC.

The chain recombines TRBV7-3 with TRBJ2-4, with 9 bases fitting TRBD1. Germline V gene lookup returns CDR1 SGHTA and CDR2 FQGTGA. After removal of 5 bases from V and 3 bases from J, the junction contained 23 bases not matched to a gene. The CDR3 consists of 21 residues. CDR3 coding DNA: TGTGCCAGCAGCATCCTCCGGGACAGGGATTTAGTAGTGCTGGACAAAAACATTCAGTACTTC. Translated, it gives CASSILRDRDLVVLDKNIQYF.

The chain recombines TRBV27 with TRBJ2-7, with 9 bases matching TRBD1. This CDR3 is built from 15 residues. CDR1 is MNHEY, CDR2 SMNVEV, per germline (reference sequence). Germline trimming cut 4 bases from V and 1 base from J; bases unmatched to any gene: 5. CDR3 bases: TGTGCCAGCAGTTATCGGACAGGGGTATCCTACGAGCAGTACTTC. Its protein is CASSYRTGVSYEQYF.

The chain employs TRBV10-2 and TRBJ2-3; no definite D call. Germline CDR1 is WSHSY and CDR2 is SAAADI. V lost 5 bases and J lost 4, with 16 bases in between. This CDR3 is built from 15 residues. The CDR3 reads CASSQSVGWPDTQYF. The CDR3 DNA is TGCGCCAGCAGTCAATCGGTCGGTTGGCCAGATACGCAGTATTTT.

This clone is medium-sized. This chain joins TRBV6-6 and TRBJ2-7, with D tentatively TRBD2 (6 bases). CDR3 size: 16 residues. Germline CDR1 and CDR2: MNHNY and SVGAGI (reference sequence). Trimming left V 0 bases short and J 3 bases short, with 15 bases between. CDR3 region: CASSYSPEGTNYEQYF. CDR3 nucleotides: TGTGCCAGCAGTTACTCGCCGGAGGGGACGAACTACGAGCAGTACTTC.

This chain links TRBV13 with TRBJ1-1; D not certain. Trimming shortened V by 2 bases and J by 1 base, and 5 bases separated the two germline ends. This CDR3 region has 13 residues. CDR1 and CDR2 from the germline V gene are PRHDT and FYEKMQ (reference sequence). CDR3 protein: CASSLWGNTEAFF. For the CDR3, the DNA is TGTGCCAGCAGCTTATGGGGGAACACTGAAGCTTTCTTT.

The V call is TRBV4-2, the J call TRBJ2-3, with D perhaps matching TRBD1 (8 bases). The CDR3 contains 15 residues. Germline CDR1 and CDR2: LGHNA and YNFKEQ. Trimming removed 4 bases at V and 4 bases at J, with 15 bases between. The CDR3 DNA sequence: TGTGCCAGCAGCCCTTACAGGGGGGGCGCAGATACGCAGTATTTT. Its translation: CASSPYRGGADTQYF.

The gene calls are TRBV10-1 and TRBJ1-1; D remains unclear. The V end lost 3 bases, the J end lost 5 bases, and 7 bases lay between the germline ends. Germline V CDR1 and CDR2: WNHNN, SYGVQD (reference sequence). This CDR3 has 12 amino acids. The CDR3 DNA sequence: TGCGCCAGCAGTGAATGGGGTACTGAAGCTTTCTTT. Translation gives CASSEWGTEAFF.

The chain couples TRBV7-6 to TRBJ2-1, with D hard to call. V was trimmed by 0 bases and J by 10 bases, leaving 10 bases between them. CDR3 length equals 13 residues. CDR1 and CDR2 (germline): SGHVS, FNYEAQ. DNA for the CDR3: TGTGCCAGCAGCTTAGCACTTGCTCAGGAGCAGTTCTTC. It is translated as CASSLALAQEQFF.